This T cell receptor (beta chain) appears in the sequencing data of a study of siplizumab effects on memory and regulatory T cells. Germline-derived CDR1 and CDR2 are WSHSY and SAAADI. The ends were cut back, 3 bases at V and 3 bases at J, with 18 bases in the middle. This CDR3 spans 16 amino acids. Sequenced by immunoSEQ multiplex PCR; TCRdb stores in-frame clones only, minus some. The sample lists around 100,000 clones; less than 95% were seen once. Study-wide results and caveats: Contribution to the alloresponse seemed major for naive T cells, which also seemed more diverse than memory cells. Of the proliferating CD4+ or CD8+ clones, roughly 75-96% lacked a naive or memory phenotype that could be assigned. Some alloreactive sequences were traceable to unstimulated CD4+ memory cells, and siplizumab significantly reduced them.

About this clone: Its cognate antigen is unknown.

The V call is TRBV10-2, the J call TRBJ2-7; D remains ambiguous. The sequence was collected from a human donor in good health. The sequenced sample was non-Treg CD4+ T cells sorted from blood. CDR3 loop: CASSEPGPPKSYEQYF. The CDR3, as DNA: TGCGCCAGCAGTGAACCGGGTCCTCCAAAGAGCTACGAGCAGTACTTC.